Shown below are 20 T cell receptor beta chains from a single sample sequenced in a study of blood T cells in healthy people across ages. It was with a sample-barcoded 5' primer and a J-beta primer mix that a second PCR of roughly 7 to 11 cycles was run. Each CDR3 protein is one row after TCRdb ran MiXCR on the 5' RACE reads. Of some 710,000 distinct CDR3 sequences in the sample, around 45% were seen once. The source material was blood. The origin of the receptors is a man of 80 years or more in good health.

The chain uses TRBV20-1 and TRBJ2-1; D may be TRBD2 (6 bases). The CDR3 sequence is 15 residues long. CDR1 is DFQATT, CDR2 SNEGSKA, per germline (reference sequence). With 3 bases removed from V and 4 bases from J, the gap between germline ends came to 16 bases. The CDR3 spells CSASPPGLIYNEQFF. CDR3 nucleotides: TGCAGTGCTAGCCCCCCGGGACTGATTTACAATGAGCAGTTCTTC.

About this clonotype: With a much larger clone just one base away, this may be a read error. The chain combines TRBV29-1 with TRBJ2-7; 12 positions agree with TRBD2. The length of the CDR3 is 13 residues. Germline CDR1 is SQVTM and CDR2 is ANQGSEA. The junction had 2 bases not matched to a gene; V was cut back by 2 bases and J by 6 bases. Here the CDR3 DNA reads TGCAGCGTTGAAAAACTAGCGGGAGGCGAGCAGTACTTC. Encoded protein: CSVEKLAGGEQYF.

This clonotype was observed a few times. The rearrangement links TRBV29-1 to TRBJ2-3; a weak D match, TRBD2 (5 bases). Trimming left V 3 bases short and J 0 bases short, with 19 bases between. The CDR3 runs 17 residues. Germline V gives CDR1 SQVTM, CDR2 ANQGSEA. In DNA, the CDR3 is TGCAGCGTTGAGCGTCTTGGACTGGTCCCTAGCACAGATACGCAGTATTTT. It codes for CSVERLGLVPSTDTQYF.

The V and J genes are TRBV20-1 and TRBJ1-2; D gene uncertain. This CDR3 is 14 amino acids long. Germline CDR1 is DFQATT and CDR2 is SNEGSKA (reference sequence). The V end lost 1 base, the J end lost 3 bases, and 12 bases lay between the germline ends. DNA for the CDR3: TGCAGTGCTAGAGTAAGCAGATCAGACTATGGCTACACCTTC. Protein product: CSARVSRSDYGYTF.

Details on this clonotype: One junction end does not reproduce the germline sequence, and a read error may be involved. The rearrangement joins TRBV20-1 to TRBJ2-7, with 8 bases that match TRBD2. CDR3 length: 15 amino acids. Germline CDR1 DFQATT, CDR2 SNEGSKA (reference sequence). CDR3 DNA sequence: TGCGGTGCTACCGGACTAGCAGGAGAGCCCTACGAGCAGTACTTC. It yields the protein CGATGLAGEPYEQYF.

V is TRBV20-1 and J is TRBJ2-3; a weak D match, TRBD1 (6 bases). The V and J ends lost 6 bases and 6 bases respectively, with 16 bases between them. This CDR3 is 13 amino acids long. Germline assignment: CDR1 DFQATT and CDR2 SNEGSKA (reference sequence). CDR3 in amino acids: CSARQSGVDTQYF. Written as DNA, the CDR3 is TGCAGTGCCAGACAGTCAGGGGTGGATACGCAGTATTTT.

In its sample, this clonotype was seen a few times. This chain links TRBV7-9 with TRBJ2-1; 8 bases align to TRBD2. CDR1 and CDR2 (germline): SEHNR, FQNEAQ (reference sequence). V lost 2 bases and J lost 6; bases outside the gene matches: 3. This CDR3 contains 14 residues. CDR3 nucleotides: TGTGCCAGCAGCTTAACGCTAGCGGGCAATGAGCAGTTCTTC. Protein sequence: CASSLTLAGNEQFF.

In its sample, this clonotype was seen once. The CDR3 loop reads CASSPQGLAGVETQYF. The CDR3 DNA sequence: TGTGCCAGCAGCCCACAAGGACTAGCGGGAGTTGAGACCCAGTACTTC. The rearrangement joins TRBV7-2 to TRBJ2-4; 13 bases map to TRBD2. The DNA end is more similar to TRBJ2-5, so the J call may be wrong. Per the germline V gene, CDR1 is SGHTA and CDR2 is FQGNSA. The CDR3 length is 16 residues.

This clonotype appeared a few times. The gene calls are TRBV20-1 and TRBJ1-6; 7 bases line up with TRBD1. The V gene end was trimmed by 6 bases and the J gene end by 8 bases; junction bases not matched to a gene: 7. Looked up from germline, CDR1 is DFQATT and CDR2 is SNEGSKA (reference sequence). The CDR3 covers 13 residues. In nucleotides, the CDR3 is TGCAGTGCCCGAGACAGGGAGGATTCACCCCTCCACTTT. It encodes CSARDREDSPLHF.

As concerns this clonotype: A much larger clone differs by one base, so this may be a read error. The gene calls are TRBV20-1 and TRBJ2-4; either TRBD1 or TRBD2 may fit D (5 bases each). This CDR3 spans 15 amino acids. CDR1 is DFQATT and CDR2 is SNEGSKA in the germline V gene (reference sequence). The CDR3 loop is CSAAAADSPLWEQCF. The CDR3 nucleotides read TGCAGTGCAGCGGCCGCCGACAGTCCCCTCTGGGAGCAGTGCTTC.

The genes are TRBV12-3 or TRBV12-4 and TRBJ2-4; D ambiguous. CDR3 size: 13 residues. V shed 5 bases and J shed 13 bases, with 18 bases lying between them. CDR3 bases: TGTGCCAGCAGTGTCCCCCCCCCGGGTGAGCAGTACTTC. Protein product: CASSVPPPGEQYF.

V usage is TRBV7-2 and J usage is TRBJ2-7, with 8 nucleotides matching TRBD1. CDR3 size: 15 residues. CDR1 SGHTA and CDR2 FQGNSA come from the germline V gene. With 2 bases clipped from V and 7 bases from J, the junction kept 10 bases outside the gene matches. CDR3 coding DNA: TGTGCCAGCAGCTTACCCCAGGGGGCTCTGGATGAGCAGTACTTC. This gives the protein CASSLPQGALDEQYF. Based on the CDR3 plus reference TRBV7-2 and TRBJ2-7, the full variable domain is GAGVSQSPSNKVTEKGKDVELRCDPISGHTALYWYRQSLGQGLEFLIYFQGNSAPDKSGLPSDRFSAERTGGSVSTLTIQRTQQEDSAVYLCASSLPQGALDEQYFGPGTRLTVT.

CDR3 DNA sequence: TGTGCCAGCAGTTTGGGGGTCCACGGGGAGCTGTTTTTT. Translating it yields CASSLGVHGELFF. V gene TRBV27 combines with J gene TRBJ2-2; D is possibly TRBD1 or TRBD2 (5 bases each). The length of the CDR3 is 13 residues. In germline, CDR1 is MNHEY, CDR2 SMNVEV (reference sequence). The germline V and J ends were trimmed by 3 bases and 7 bases, with 9 bases remaining between them.

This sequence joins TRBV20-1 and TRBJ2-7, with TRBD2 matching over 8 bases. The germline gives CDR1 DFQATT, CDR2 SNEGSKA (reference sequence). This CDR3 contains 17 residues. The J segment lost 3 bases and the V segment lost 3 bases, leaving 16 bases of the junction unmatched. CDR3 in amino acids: CSASPPPSGSDNYEQYF. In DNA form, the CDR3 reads TGCAGTGCTAGCCCCCCTCCAAGCGGGAGTGACAACTACGAGCAGTACTTC.

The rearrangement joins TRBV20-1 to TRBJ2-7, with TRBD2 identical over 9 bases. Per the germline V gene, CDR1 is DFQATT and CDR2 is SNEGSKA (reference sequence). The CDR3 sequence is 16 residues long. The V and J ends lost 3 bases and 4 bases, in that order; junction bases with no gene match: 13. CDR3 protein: CSARGAGTSHFYEQYF. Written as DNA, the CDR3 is TGCAGTGCTAGGGGTGCCGGGACTAGCCATTTTTACGAGCAGTACTTC.

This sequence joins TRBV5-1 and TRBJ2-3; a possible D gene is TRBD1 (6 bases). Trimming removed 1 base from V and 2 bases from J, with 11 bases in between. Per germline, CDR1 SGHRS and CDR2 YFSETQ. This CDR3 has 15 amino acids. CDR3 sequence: CASSLSGQITDTQYF. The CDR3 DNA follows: TGCGCCAGCAGCTTGTCGGGACAAATCACAGATACGCAGTATTTT.

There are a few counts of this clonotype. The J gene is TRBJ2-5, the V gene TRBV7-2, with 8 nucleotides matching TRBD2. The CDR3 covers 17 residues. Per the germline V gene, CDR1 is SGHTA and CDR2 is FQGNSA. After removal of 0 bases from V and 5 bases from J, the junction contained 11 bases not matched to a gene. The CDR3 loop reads CASSLAGVAGSGETQYF. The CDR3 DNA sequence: TGTGCCAGCAGCTTAGCGGGGGTAGCGGGGTCTGGGGAGACCCAGTACTTC. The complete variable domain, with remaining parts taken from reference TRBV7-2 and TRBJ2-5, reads GAGVSQSPSNKVTEKGKDVELRCDPISGHTALYWYRQSLGQGLEFLIYFQGNSAPDKSGLPSDRFSAERTGGSVSTLTIQRTQQEDSAVYLCASSLAGVAGSGETQYFGPGTRLLVL.

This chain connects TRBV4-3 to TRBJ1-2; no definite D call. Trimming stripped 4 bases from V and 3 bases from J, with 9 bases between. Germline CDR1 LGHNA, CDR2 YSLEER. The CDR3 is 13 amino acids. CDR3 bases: TGCGCCAGCAGCCGCGGGGTGGACTATGGCTACACCTTC. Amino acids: CASSRGVDYGYTF.

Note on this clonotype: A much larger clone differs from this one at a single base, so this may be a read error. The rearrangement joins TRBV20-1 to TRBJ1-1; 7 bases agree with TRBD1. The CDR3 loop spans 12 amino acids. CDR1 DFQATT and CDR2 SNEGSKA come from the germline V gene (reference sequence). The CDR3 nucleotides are TGCAGGGCCCCCGGACAGGAAACTGAAGCTTTCTTT. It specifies CRAPGQETEAFF.

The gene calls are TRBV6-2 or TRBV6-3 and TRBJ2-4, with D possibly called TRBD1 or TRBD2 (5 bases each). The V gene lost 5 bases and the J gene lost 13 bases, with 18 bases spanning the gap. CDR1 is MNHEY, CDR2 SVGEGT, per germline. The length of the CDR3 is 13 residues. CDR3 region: CASSNTGFGEQYF. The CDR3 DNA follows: TGTGCCAGCAGTAACACAGGCTTCGGGGAGCAGTACTTC.